The 16 T cell receptor beta chains listed next were all sequenced from one sample in a study of early T cells in non-severe SARS-CoV-2 infection. TCRdb re-derived calls from the 5' RACE reads in MiXCR, one entry per CDR3 protein. The sample lists 25,000 to 30,000 distinct CDR3 sequences, approximately 5.4% occurring once. The sample comprised whole blood. The receptors were gathered from an adult who was a healthcare worker with PCR-confirmed SARS-CoV-2 infection or an uninfected control (not recorded which).

There are many counts of this clonotype. The chain uses TRBV11-2 and TRBJ2-7, with TRBD2 matching over 9 bases. After removal of 2 bases from V and 1 base from J, the junction contained 0 bases not matched to a gene. The CDR3 consists of 14 residues. Germline V lookup: CDR1 SGHAT, CDR2 FQNNGV. The CDR3 reads CASSLLAGSYEQYF. CDR3 nucleotides: TGTGCCAGCAGCTTACTAGCGGGGTCCTACGAGCAGTACTTC.

The chain employs TRBV6-1 and TRBJ2-6; no reliable D call. V lost 7 bases and J 0 bases, leaving 7 bases between the germline ends. The CDR3 extends over 14 amino acids. CDR1 is MNHNS, CDR2 SASEGT, per germline. CDR3 coding DNA: TGTGCCAGCACCCATCTCTCTGGGGCCAACGTCCTGACTTTC. It is translated as CASTHLSGANVLTF.

This clonotype appeared many times. The DNA for the CDR3 is TGCAGTGCTAGAGATAATCCAACTCTCTCAAGCATTCAGTACTTC. This gives the protein CSARDNPTLSSIQYF. This sequence joins TRBV20-1 and TRBJ2-4; D uncertain. Germline V lookup: CDR1 DFQATT, CDR2 SNEGSKA (reference sequence). This CDR3 is 15 amino acids long. The ends were cut back, 0 bases at V and 9 bases at J, with 18 bases in the middle.

The V call is TRBV10-3, the J call TRBJ2-7, with 7 positions matching TRBD1. There are 17 residues in the CDR3. V dropped 3 bases and J dropped 1; count of bases not matched to a gene: 12. Per germline, CDR1 ENHRY and CDR2 SYGVKD. The CDR3 here is CAISDPGTVVGSYEQYF. The CDR3 nucleotides are TGTGCCATCAGTGACCCCGGGACAGTCGTTGGATCCTACGAGCAGTACTTC.

The V call is TRBV20-1, the J call TRBJ2-7; 7 bases are a match to TRBD1. V was pared by 5 bases and J by 3 bases, with 16 bases of the junction left unmatched. The CDR3 totals 16 residues. Germline V gene lookup returns CDR1 DFQATT and CDR2 SNEGSKA (reference sequence). In DNA form, the CDR3 reads TGCAGTGCTGTTGGTTTTTGGGACAGTGAGGACTACGAGCAGTACTTC. It translates to CSAVGFWDSEDYEQYF.

This clonotype was detected ten times or more. The rearrangement links TRBV18 to TRBJ2-1; perhaps TRBD2 as D (6 bases). This CDR3 region has 15 residues. Germline V gene sequence: CDR1 KGHSH, CDR2 LQKENI. V was cut by 3 bases and J by 0 bases, with 9 bases left in between. This chain's CDR3 is CASSPKTSSYNEQFF. The CDR3 DNA is TGTGCCAGCTCACCGAAGACTAGCTCCTACAATGAGCAGTTCTTC.

In this sample, this clonotype turned up many times. The chain joins TRBV5-1 to TRBJ2-7; TRBD1 aligns across 9 bases. V lost 2 bases and J lost 4; bases outside the gene matches: 7. This CDR3 comprises 15 residues. The V gene's germline CDR1 is SGHRS and CDR2 YFSETQ. The CDR3 sequence is CASSFAGQGLYEQYF. The CDR3 region has the DNA TGCGCCAGCAGCTTTGCGGGACAGGGACTTTACGAGCAGTACTTC.

This clonotype was picked up many times. The J gene is TRBJ1-4, the V gene TRBV6-1, with a weak D call TRBD1 (5 bases). CDR1 is MNHNS, CDR2 SASEGT, per germline. The CDR3 loop spans 17 amino acids. With 0 bases removed from V and 5 bases from J, the gap between germline ends came to 16 bases. The CDR3 DNA follows: TGTGCCAGCAGTGAAGCGCTTGGCAGGGCCTTAAATGAAAAACTGTTTTTT. Translating it yields CASSEALGRALNEKLFF.

This clonotype has more than one count but fewer than ten. The chain employs TRBV7-9 and TRBJ2-3; 7 bases are shared with TRBD1. The CDR3 has 15 residues. Trimming took 4 bases from V and 3 from J; bases not matched to a gene: 7. CDR1 and CDR2 (germline): SEHNR, FQNEAQ (reference sequence). The CDR3 nucleotides read TGTGCCAGCAGCTGGGACAGTAGGTTTACAGATACGCAGTATTTT. Amino acid sequence: CASSWDSRFTDTQYF.

This clonotype was picked up many times. The rearrangement links TRBV7-9 to TRBJ2-7; D perhaps matches TRBD1 (5 bases). Germline CDR1 is SEHNR and CDR2 is FQNEAQ (reference sequence). CDR3 length: 17 residues. Deletions cut 5 bases from V and 0 bases from J, with 20 bases between. CDR3 coding DNA: TGTGCCAGCAGCCCATCGTCGTGGGGCCAAGACTCCTACGAGCAGTACTTC. Encoded protein: CASSPSSWGQDSYEQYF.

The chain combines TRBV7-9 with TRBJ1-1; D possibly corresponds to TRBD1 (5 bases). Germline CDR1 SEHNR, CDR2 FQNEAQ (reference sequence). Trimming stripped 4 bases from V and 6 bases from J, with 18 bases between. The CDR3 consists of 15 residues. The CDR3 spells CASSWTGALVAEAFF. The DNA of the CDR3 is TGTGCCAGCAGCTGGACCGGGGCCTTGGTCGCTGAAGCTTTCTTT.

This clonotype turned up a few times. V usage is TRBV5-1 and J usage is TRBJ1-4, with no clear D. V lost 1 base and J 4 bases, leaving 8 bases between the germline ends. CDR3 length equals 14 residues. Germline loops: CDR1 SGHRS, CDR2 YFSETQ. The CDR3 here is CASSLSSRNEKLFF. For the CDR3, the DNA is TGCGCCAGCAGCTTGTCCAGCCGTAATGAAAAACTGTTTTTT.

The chain joins TRBV7-2 to TRBJ2-7; 7 bases match TRBD2. V was pared by 5 bases and J by 3 bases, with 10 bases of the junction left unmatched. CDR1 and CDR2 (germline): SGHTA, FQGNSA. The CDR3 is 15 residues long. The CDR3 spells CASSPGTNYYYEQYF. CDR3 DNA: TGTGCCAGCAGCCCCGGGACTAACTATTACTACGAGCAGTACTTC.

The chain recombines TRBV30 with TRBJ2-7; D assignment may be TRBD1 or TRBD2 (5 bases each). Germline CDR1 GTSNPN, CDR2 SVGIG (reference sequence). V lost 4 bases to trimming and J lost 4 bases, with 11 bases between them. The CDR3 contains 12 residues. The CDR3 DNA is TGTGCCTGGACCGGGACCGGGTACGAGCAGTACTTC. The encoded protein is CAWTGTGYEQYF.

This chain links TRBV15 with TRBJ2-2, with TRBD1 as a possible D gene (5 bases). The V gene lost 6 bases and the J gene lost 2 bases, with 7 bases spanning the gap. CDR3 size: 13 residues. Germline values: CDR1 LNHNV, CDR2 YYDKDF (reference sequence). Written as DNA, the CDR3 is TGTGCCACCAGAGGGGCTAACACCGGGGAGCTGTTTTTT. Its protein product is CATRGANTGELFF.

In its sample, this clonotype was seen a few times. This chain uses TRBV25-1 with TRBJ2-7; possible D gene TRBD1, 6 bases. V was cut by 7 bases and J by 3 bases, with 7 bases left in between. This CDR3 has 11 amino acids. The germline V gene encodes CDR1 MGHDK and CDR2 SYGVNS. CDR3: CASKQGYEQYF. In nucleotides, the CDR3 is TGTGCCAGCAAACAGGGCTACGAGCAGTACTTC.